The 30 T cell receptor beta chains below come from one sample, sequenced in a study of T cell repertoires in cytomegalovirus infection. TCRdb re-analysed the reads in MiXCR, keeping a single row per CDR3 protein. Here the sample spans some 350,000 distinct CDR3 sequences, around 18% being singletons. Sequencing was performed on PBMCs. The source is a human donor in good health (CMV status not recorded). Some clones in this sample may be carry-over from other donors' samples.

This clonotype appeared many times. The CDR3 DNA reads as TGTGCCAGCAGTTTAAATTACAATGAGCAGTTCTTC. Amino acids: CASSLNYNEQFF. The V call is TRBV12-3 or TRBV12-4, the J call TRBJ2-1; D remains unclear. V lost 2 bases, J lost 4 bases, and 3 bases lay in between. The CDR3 sequence is 12 residues long.

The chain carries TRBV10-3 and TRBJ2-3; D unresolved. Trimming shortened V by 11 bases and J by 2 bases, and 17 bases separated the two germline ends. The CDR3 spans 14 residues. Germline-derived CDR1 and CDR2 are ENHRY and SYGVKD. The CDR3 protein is CAVAPLEVTDTQYF. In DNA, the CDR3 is TGTGCCGTGGCCCCCCTAGAGGTCACAGATACGCAGTATTTT.

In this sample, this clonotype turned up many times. This chain's CDR3 is CASSYARTGRAGGEKLFF. As DNA, the CDR3 is TGTGCCAGCAGCTATGCCCGGACAGGGAGGGCGGGGGGTGAAAAACTGTTTTTT. The chain combines TRBV7-8 with TRBJ1-4; 8 bases are shared with TRBD1. Germline CDR1 reads SGHVS; CDR2 reads FQNEAQ. This CDR3 spans 18 amino acids. Trimming took 4 bases from V and 7 from J; bases not matched to a gene: 17.

DNA of the CDR3: TGTGCCAGCAGCTCTACAGGGGACCGGGGGCAGTTCTTC. It translates to CASSSTGDRGQFF. The chain carries TRBV7-2 and TRBJ2-1, with 7 bases identical to TRBD1. Germline CDR1 is SGHTA and CDR2 is FQGNSA. This CDR3 region has 13 residues. V lost 4 bases, J lost 12 bases, and 9 bases stayed unmatched.

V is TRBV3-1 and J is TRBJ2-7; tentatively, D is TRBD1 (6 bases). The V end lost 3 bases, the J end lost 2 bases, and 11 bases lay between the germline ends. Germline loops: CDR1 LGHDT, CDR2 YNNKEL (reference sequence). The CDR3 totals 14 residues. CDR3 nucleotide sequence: TGTGCCAGCAGCCACCGGGACATCACCTACGAGCAGTACTTC. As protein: CASSHRDITYEQYF.

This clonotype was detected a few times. The CDR3 region is CASSYQQGETQYF. The CDR3 DNA is TGTGCCAGCAGTTACCAACAGGGAGAGACCCAGTACTTC. The V call is TRBV6-2 or TRBV6-3, the J call TRBJ2-5; D is possibly TRBD1 (6 bases). The ends were cut back, 2 bases at V and 4 bases at J, with 8 bases in the middle. This CDR3 is 13 amino acids long. From germline, CDR1 is MNHEY and CDR2 SVGEGT.

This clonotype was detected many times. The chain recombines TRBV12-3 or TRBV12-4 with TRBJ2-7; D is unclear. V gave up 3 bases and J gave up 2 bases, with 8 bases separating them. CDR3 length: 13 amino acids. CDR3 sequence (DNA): TGTGCCAGCAGTTTTTCGGGCCCCTACGAGCAGTACTTC. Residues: CASSFSGPYEQYF.

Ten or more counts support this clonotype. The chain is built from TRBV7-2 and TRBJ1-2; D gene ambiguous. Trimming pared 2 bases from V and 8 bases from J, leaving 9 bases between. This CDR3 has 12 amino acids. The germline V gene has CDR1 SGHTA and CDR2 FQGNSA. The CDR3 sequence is CASSLKGWGYTF. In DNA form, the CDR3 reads TGTGCCAGCAGCTTAAAAGGGTGGGGCTACACCTTC.

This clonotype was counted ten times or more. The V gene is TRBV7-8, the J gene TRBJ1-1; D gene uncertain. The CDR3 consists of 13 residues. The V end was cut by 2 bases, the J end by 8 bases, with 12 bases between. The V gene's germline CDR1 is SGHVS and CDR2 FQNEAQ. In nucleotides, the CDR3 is TGTGCCAGCAGCTTAAGACCGCAGTTAGAAGCTTTCTTT. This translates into CASSLRPQLEAFF.

The chain's CDR3 is CASSPQQGANSPLHF. The CDR3 coding sequence is TGTGCCAGCAGCCCGCAACAGGGGGCGAATTCACCCCTCCACTTT. The rearrangement joins TRBV7-2 to TRBJ1-6, with 9 bases aligning to TRBD1. From germline, CDR1 is SGHTA and CDR2 FQGNSA. The CDR3 contains 15 residues. After removal of 5 bases from V and 7 bases from J, the junction contained 6 bases not matched to a gene.

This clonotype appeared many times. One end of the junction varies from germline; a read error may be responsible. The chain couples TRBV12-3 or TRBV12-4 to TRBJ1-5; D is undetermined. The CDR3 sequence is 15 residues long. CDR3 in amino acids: CASSSRRWSTQPQHF. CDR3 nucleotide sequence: TGTGCCAGCAGCTCCCGACGGTGGAGCACTCAGCCCCAGCATTTT.

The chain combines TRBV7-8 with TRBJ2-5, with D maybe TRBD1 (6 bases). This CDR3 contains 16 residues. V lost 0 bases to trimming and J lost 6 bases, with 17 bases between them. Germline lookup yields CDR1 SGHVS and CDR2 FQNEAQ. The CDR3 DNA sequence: TGTGCCAGCAGCTTAGCGGCGAGCAGGGGAGCGAAGACCCAGTACTTC. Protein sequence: CASSLAASRGAKTQYF.

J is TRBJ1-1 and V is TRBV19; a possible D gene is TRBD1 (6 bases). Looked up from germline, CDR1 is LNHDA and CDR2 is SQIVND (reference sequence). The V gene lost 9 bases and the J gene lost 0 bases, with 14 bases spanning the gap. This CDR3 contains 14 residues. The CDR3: CASPKGHMNTEAFF. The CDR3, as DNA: TGTGCCAGCCCCAAGGGACACATGAACACTGAAGCTTTCTTT.

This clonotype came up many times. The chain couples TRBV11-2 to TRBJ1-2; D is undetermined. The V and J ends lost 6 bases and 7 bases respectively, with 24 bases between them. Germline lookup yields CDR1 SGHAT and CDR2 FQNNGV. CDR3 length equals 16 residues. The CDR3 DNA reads TGTGCCAGCAGGAAACTAACGGGTCTCACTAAGGTTGGCTACACCTTC. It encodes CASRKLTGLTKVGYTF.

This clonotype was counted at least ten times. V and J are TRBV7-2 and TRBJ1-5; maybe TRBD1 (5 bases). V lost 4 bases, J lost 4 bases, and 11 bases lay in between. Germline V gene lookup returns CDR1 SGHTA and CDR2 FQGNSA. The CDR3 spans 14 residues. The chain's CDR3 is CASSSGQPNQPQHF. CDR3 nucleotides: TGTGCCAGCAGCTCAGGACAACCTAATCAGCCCCAGCATTTT.

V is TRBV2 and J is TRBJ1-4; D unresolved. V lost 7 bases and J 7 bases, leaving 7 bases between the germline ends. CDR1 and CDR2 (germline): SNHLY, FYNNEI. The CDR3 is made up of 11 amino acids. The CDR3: CASTAPEKLFF. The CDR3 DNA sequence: TGTGCCAGCACCGCACCTGAAAAACTGTTTTTT.

CDR3 sequence: CAISEGALGNQPQHF. The CDR3, as DNA: TGTGCCATCAGTGAGGGAGCTTTGGGTAATCAGCCCCAGCATTTT. The chain joins TRBV10-3 to TRBJ1-5, with D unresolved. The CDR3 contains 15 residues. Between the trimmed V and J ends, which lost 2 bases and 4 bases, there was a span of 12 bases. In germline, CDR1 is ENHRY, CDR2 SYGVKD.

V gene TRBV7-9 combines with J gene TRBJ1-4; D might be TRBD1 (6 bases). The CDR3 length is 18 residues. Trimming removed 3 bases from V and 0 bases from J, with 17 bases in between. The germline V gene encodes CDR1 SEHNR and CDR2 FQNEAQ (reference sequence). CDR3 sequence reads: CASSFFRQALATNEKLFF. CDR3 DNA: TGTGCCAGCAGCTTCTTTCGACAGGCACTTGCAACTAATGAAAAACTGTTTTTT.

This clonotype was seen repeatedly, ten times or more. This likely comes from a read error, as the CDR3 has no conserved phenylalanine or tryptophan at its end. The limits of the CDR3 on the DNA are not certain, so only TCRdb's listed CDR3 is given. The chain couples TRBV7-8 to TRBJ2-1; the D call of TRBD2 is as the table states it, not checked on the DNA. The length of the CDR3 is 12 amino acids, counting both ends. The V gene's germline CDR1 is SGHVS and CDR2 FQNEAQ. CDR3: CASSPSLAGAEV.

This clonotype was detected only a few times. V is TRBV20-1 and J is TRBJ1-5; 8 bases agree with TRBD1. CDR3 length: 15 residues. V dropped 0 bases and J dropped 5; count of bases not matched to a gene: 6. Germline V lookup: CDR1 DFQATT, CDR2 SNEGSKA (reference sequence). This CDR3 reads CSARDRDRMYQPQHF. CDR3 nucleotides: TGCAGTGCTAGAGATAGGGACAGGATGTATCAGCCCCAGCATTTT.

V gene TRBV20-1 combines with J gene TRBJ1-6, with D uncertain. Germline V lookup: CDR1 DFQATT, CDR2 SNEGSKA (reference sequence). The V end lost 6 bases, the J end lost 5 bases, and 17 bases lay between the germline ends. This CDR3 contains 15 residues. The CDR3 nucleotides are TGCAGTGCCCCCCGCGGCGGGGAGCATAATTCACCCCTCCACTTT. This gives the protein CSAPRGGEHNSPLHF.

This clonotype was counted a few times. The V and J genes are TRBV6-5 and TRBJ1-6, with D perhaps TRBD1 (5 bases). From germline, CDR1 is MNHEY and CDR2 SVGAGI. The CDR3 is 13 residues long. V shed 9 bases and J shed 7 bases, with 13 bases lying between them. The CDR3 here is CASRRGSNSPLHF. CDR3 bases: TGTGCCAGTCGCCGGGGCTCCAATTCACCCCTCCACTTT.

CDR3 in DNA: TGCGCCAGCAGCCCTTACAGGGGGCGCGCCACCGGGGAGCTGTTTTTT. This encodes CASSPYRGRATGELFF. This chain connects TRBV5-1 to TRBJ2-2; 9 bases are shared with TRBD1. CDR1 SGHRS and CDR2 YFSETQ come from the germline V gene. The CDR3 has 16 amino acids. V lost 4 bases to trimming and J lost 4 bases; unmatched junction nucleotides: 8.

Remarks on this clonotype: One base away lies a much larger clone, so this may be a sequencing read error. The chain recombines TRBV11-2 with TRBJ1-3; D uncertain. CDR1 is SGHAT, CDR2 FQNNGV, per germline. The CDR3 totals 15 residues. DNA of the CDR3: TGTGCCAGCAAAAACACCCGGAACTCTAGAAACACCATATATTTT. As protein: CASKNTRNSRNTIYF.

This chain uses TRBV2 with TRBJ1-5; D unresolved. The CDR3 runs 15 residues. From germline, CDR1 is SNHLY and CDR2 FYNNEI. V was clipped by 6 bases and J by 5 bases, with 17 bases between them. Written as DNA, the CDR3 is TGTGCCAGCAGGATAGACACCCTGGTAGATCAGCCCCAGCATTTT. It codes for CASRIDTLVDQPQHF.

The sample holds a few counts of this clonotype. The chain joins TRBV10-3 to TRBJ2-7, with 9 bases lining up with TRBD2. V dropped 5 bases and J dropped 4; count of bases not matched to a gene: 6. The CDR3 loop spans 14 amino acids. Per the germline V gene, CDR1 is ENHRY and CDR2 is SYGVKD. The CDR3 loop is CAISLTSGPYEQYF. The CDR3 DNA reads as TGTGCCATCAGTCTGACTAGCGGACCTTACGAGCAGTACTTC.

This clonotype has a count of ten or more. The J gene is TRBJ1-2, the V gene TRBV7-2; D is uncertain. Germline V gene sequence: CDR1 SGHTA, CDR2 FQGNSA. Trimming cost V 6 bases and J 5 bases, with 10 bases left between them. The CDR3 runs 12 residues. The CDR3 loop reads CASSPTIYGYTF. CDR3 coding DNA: TGTGCCAGCAGTCCTACCATTTATGGCTACACCTTC. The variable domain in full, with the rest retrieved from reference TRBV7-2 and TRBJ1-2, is GAGVSQSPSNKVTEKGKDVELRCDPISGHTALYWYRQSLGQGLEFLIYFQGNSAPDKSGLPSDRFSAERTGGSVSTLTIQRTQQEDSAVYLCASSPTIYGYTFGSGTRLTVV.

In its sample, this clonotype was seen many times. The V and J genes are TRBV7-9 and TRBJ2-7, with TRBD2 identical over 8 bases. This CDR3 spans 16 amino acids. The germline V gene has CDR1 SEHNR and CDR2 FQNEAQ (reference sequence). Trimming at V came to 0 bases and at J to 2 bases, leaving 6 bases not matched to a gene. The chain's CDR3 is CASSLAYSGGPYEQYF. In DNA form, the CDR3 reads TGTGCCAGCAGCTTAGCGTATTCGGGAGGGCCCTACGAGCAGTACTTC.

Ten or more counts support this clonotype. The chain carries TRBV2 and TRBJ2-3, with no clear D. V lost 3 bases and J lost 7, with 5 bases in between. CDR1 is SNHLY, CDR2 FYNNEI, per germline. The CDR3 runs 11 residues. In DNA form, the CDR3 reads TGTGCCAGCAGTGAGCCAAATACGCAGTATTTT. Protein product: CASSEPNTQYF.

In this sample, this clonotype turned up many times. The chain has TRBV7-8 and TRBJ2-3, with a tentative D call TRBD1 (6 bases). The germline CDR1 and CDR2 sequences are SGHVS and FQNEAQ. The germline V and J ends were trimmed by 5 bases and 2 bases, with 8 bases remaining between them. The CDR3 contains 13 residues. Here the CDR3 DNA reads TGTGCCAGCAGCCAGGGGTACACAGATACGCAGTATTTT. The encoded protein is CASSQGYTDTQYF.